This TCR beta chain comes out of a study of cytomegalovirus exposure and HLA in healthy donors. Use of 60 Vbeta and 13 Jbeta primers characterized the PCR. Clones were sequenced by immunoSEQ multiplex PCR, and TCRdb holds only the in-frame ones, with some missing. The sample lists fewer than 100,000 clones, 6% to 9% occurring once. V dropped 1 base and J dropped 1 base, with 13 bases sitting between them. Germline CDR1 reads SGHAT; CDR2 reads FQNNGV. CDR3 length: 16 residues. In its sample, this clone was seen a few times. This sequence joins TRBV11-2 and TRBJ1-1; D perhaps matches TRBD1 (5 bases). The sample comprised PBMCs. This receptor was taken from a man aged 50 to 59 in good health and CMV-seronegative. The CDR3 reads CASSLGSRGGNTEAFF. The CDR3 DNA is TGTGCCAGCAGCTTAGGTTCGCGGGGGGGGAACACTGAAGCTTTCTTT. Full variable domain (remainder filled in from reference TRBV11-2 and TRBJ1-1): EAGVAQSPRYKIIEKRQSVAFWCNPISGHATLYWYQQILGQGPKLLIQFQNNGVVDDSQLPKDRFSAERLKGVDSTLKIQPAKLEDSAVYLCASSLGSRGGNTEAFFGQGTRLTVV.